These 5 T cell receptor beta chains share one sample of origin, sequenced in a study of blood T cell repertoires in COVID-19 (dated by TCRdb to the early 2020s). The protocol used for the library was the immunoSEQ multiplex PCR assay. TCRdb mirrors the immuneACCESS table, restricted to in-frame sequences. Some clones are absent from its copies; in checked studies, under half trace to an unresolved V gene, and the reason for the others is unknown. The table for this sample lists 150,000 to 200,000 clones; about four fifths of them were counted only once. The ten largest clones capture 6% to 8.5% of the sample. Specimen: peripheral blood. These receptors were obtained from a man in his sixties with acute or convalescent COVID-19.

This chain links TRBV5-1 with TRBJ2-1; the match to TRBD1 covers 9 bases. The CDR3 totals 13 residues. Germline trimming cut 5 bases from V and 9 bases from J; bases unmatched to any gene: 6. Germline CDR1 SGHRS, CDR2 YFSETQ. The CDR3 coding sequence is TGCGCCAGCAGAAAACAGGGGGCTGGTGAGCAGTTCTTC. Its protein is CASRKQGAGEQFF.

This clone was found a few times. The rearrangement links TRBV28 to TRBJ2-7, with TRBD1 matching 8 bases. Germline lookup yields CDR1 MDHEN and CDR2 SYDVKM. The junction had 0 bases not matched to a gene; V was cut back by 5 bases and J by 6 bases. The CDR3 extends over 11 amino acids. The CDR3 DNA is TGTGCCAGCAGTGACAGGGGCGAGCAGTACTTC. This encodes CASSDRGEQYF.

This chain links TRBV7-8 with TRBJ1-4, with D unresolved. With 6 bases removed from V and 5 bases from J, the gap between germline ends came to 10 bases. CDR1 SGHVS and CDR2 FQNEAQ come from the germline V gene. The CDR3 has 13 amino acids. CDR3 loop: CASRSRLNEKLFF. The CDR3 coding sequence is TGTGCCAGCAGGTCGCGGTTGAATGAAAAACTGTTTTTT.

The chain carries TRBV5-5 and TRBJ1-5; 7 nucleotides line up with TRBD1. CDR1 and CDR2 from the germline V gene are SGHKS and YYEKEE (reference sequence). Unmatched junction bases numbered 14, after V lost 4 bases and J lost 1 base. The CDR3 sequence is 18 residues long. In nucleotides, the CDR3 is TGTGCCAGCAGCACAGGGGTTCTTAGACAGGGAAGCAATCAGCCCCAGCATTTT. Protein product: CASSTGVLRQGSNQPQHF.

The V gene is TRBV24-1, the J gene TRBJ1-5, with a possible D match to TRBD1 (5 bases). There are 15 residues in the CDR3. The V gene's germline CDR1 is KGHDR and CDR2 SFDVKD. V was pared by 8 bases and J by 6 bases, with 19 bases between. CDR3 in DNA: TGTGCCACCATAAGTACTCCACCCACAGGTCAGCCCCAGCATTTT. Translating gives CATISTPPTGQPQHF.